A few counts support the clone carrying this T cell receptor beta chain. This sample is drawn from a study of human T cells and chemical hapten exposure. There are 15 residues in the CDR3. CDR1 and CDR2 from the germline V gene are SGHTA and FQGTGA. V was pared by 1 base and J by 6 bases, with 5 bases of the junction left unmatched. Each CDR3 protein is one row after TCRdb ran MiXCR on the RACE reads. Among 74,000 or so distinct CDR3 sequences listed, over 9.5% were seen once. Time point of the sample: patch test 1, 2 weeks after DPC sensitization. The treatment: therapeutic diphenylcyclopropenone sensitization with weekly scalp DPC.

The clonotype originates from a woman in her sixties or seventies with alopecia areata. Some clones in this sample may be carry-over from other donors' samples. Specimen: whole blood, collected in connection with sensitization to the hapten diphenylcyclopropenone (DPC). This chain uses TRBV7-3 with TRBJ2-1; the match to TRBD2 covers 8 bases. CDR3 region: CASSLMGTSSNEQFF. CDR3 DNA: TGTGCCAGCAGCTTAATGGGGACTAGTTCCAATGAGCAGTTCTTC.